The next 9 T cell receptor beta chains were all read from a single sample in a study of blood T cell repertoires in COVID-19. Assay: immunoSEQ multiplex PCR; the TCRdb copy retains only in-frame clones and omits some. The data hold around 370,000 clones, with around 91% observed a single time. Material: peripheral blood. The receptors originated from a man aged 18-30 years with active or convalescent COVID-19.

The chain joins TRBV11-2 to TRBJ2-5; perhaps TRBD1 as D (5 bases). Germline values: CDR1 SGHAT, CDR2 FQNNGV. The V gene lost 0 bases and the J gene lost 9 bases, with 14 bases spanning the gap. CDR3 size: 14 residues. The CDR3 loop reads CASSLEWQGSAQYF. CDR3 nucleotide sequence: TGTGCCAGCAGCTTAGAGTGGCAGGGTAGTGCCCAGTACTTC.

This chain links TRBV4-2 with TRBJ1-1, with D maybe TRBD1 (5 bases). V was shortened by 5 bases and J by 7 bases, with 11 bases between the two germline ends. The CDR3 runs to 12 residues. Germline CDR1 LGHNA, CDR2 YNFKEQ. The CDR3 is CASSKPQGEAFF. For the CDR3, the DNA is TGTGCCAGCAGCAAACCTCAGGGTGAAGCTTTCTTT.

This rearrangement joins TRBV28 to TRBJ1-5; 8 positions match TRBD1. The CDR3 consists of 16 residues. J was trimmed by 2 bases and V by 1 base; bases with no gene match: 4. Germline V gene lookup returns CDR1 MDHEN and CDR2 SYDVKM. CDR3 sequence: CASSLFTDRGNQPQHF. Written as DNA, the CDR3 is TGTGCCAGCAGTTTATTTACGGACAGGGGCAATCAGCCCCAGCATTTT.

V and J are TRBV6-5 and TRBJ2-1, with 9 positions matching TRBD2. The V gene end was trimmed by 5 bases and the J gene end by 3 bases; junction bases not matched to a gene: 2. Per the germline V gene, CDR1 is MNHEY and CDR2 is SVGAGI. The CDR3 runs to 14 residues. The CDR3: CASSLAGNYNEQFF. CDR3 nucleotides: TGTGCCAGCAGTCTAGCGGGGAACTACAATGAGCAGTTCTTC.

This chain uses TRBV7-3 with TRBJ1-1, with D unresolved. The germline V gene has CDR1 SGHTA and CDR2 FQGTGA. V lost 0 bases, J lost 6 bases, and 8 bases lay in between. This CDR3 contains 13 residues. In DNA form, the CDR3 reads TGTGCCAGCAGCTTAACCAGGCAGGCTGAAGCTTTCTTT. Its protein is CASSLTRQAEAFF.

This chain connects TRBV28 to TRBJ1-5; D not resolved. Germline V gene sequence: CDR1 MDHEN, CDR2 SYDVKM. Trimming removed 6 bases from V and 2 bases from J, with 14 bases in between. The CDR3 has 15 residues. This chain's CDR3 is CASRPPRSGNQPQHF. The CDR3 nucleotides read TGTGCCAGCAGACCTCCCCGTTCGGGCAATCAGCCCCAGCATTTT.

This clone came up once. The chain recombines TRBV19 with TRBJ1-3; D not certain. CDR3 size: 11 residues. Trimming took off 9 bases at V and 4 bases at J, with 7 bases between the two ends. CDR1 and CDR2 from the germline V gene are LNHDA and SQIVND (reference sequence). The CDR3 region is CASLKGNTIYF. The CDR3, as DNA: TGTGCCAGCCTAAAGGGAAACACCATATATTTT.

The V gene is TRBV3-1 (or the pseudogene TRBV3-2), the J gene TRBJ1-3; D gene uncertain. V was trimmed by 0 bases and J by 7 bases, leaving 7 bases between them. Per the germline V gene, CDR1 is LGHDT and CDR2 is YNNKEL (reference sequence). This CDR3 is built from 13 residues. The CDR3 DNA follows: TGTGCCAGCAGCCAAGAACTCAGGAACACCATATATTTT. It translates to CASSQELRNTIYF.

J is TRBJ2-7 and V is TRBV28; 8 positions match TRBD2. Germline assignment: CDR1 MDHEN and CDR2 SYDVKM. The CDR3 runs to 13 residues. Trimming at V came to 4 bases and at J to 4 bases, leaving 3 bases not matched to a gene. The CDR3 loop is CASSSSGRYEQYF. The CDR3 DNA sequence: TGTGCCAGCAGTTCCAGCGGGAGATACGAGCAGTACTTC. The full variable domain, completed using reference TRBV28 and TRBJ2-7, is DVKVTQSSRYLVKRTGEKVFLECVQDMDHENMFWYRQDPGLGLRLIYFSYDVKMKEKGDIPEGYSVSREKKERFSLILESASTNQTSMYLCASSSSGRYEQYFGPGTRLTVT.